The 22 T cell receptor beta chains in this list originate from one sample, sequenced in a study of blood T cell repertoires in COVID-19. Method: immunoSEQ multiplex PCR; TCRdb's copy keeps in-frame clones and lacks some. The sample carries 100,000 or so clones, about nine tenths recorded once. The sequencing input was peripheral blood. These receptors were collected from a man aged 60 to 75 with acute or convalescent COVID-19.

The gene calls are TRBV11-3 and TRBJ2-7; the match to TRBD1 covers 10 bases. V was pared by 5 bases and J by 4 bases, with 5 bases of the junction left unmatched. Germline CDR1 and CDR2: SGHNT and YENEEA. The CDR3 totals 14 residues. As DNA, the CDR3 is TGTGCCAGCAGCAAGGACAGGGGGTTGTACGAGCAGTACTTC. Its translation is CASSKDRGLYEQYF.

This clone has just one count. The rearrangement joins TRBV30 to TRBJ1-1; 11 bases match TRBD1. Germline V gives CDR1 GTSNPN, CDR2 SVGIG (reference sequence). The V gene end was trimmed by 3 bases and the J gene end by 4 bases; junction bases not matched to a gene: 13. This CDR3 has 17 residues. In nucleotides, the CDR3 is TGTGCCTGGAGCTTCCGGGACAGGGGGGTTTGGTGCACTGAAGCTTTCTTT. Translated: CAWSFRDRGVWCTEAFF.

J is TRBJ1-2 and V is TRBV27; D gene uncertain. The V gene lost 2 bases and the J gene lost 8 bases, with 15 bases spanning the gap. Germline CDR1 and CDR2: MNHEY and SMNVEV (reference sequence). The CDR3 covers 14 residues. The CDR3 loop is CASSLDGPRSGYTF. CDR3 in DNA: TGTGCCAGCAGTTTAGATGGCCCTAGGAGCGGCTACACCTTC.

The chain carries TRBV6-5 and TRBJ2-3; possible D gene TRBD2, 6 bases. Per germline, CDR1 MNHEY and CDR2 SVGAGI. V was trimmed by 6 bases and J by 0 bases, leaving 13 bases between them. This CDR3 region has 15 residues. In DNA form, the CDR3 reads TGTGCCAGCAGCTTAACGGGGGTTAGCACAGATACGCAGTATTTT. Protein: CASSLTGVSTDTQYF.

CDR3 nucleotides: TGTGCCATGATGGGGACAGAAAGGCCTGAAGCTTTCTTT. Translating it yields CAMMGTERPEAFF. The chain combines TRBV10-3 with TRBJ1-1, with 7 positions matching TRBD1. Germline V gives CDR1 ENHRY, CDR2 SYGVKD. The CDR3 is 13 residues long. V lost 9 bases, J lost 6 bases, and 10 bases stayed unmatched.

The CDR3, as DNA: TGTGCCAGCAGCACTACAGGGGCCCAGTACTTC. Its protein product is CASSTTGAQYF. This chain links TRBV6-5 with TRBJ2-5; 7 bases align to TRBD1. Germline lookup yields CDR1 MNHEY and CDR2 SVGAGI. The CDR3 runs 11 residues. Losses at the gene ends were 6 bases for V and 9 bases for J; bases not matched to a gene: 4.

This chain connects TRBV24-1 to TRBJ1-4; TRBD1 matches at 11 bases. V lost 4 bases and J lost 8; bases outside the gene matches: 8. The CDR3 sequence is 16 residues long. The V gene's germline CDR1 is KGHDR and CDR2 SFDVKD. The CDR3 DNA reads as TGTGCCACCAGTGAACCTGGACAGGGGGCCTGGGAAAAACTGTTTTTT. It codes for CATSEPGQGAWEKLFF.

In this sample, this clone turned up a few times. The chain links TRBV2 to TRBJ1-1; 9 nucleotides line up with TRBD1. The V gene end was trimmed by 6 bases and the J gene end by 4 bases; junction bases not matched to a gene: 3. Germline V lookup: CDR1 SNHLY, CDR2 FYNNEI. This CDR3 is 13 amino acids long. CDR3 residues: CASSWDRVTEAFF. CDR3 nucleotides: TGTGCCAGCAGCTGGGACAGGGTCACTGAAGCTTTCTTT.

V is TRBV7-3 and J is TRBJ2-2, with 7 bases matching TRBD1. The CDR3 contains 17 residues. V lost 5 bases and J lost 7; bases outside the gene matches: 16. Germline assignment: CDR1 SGHTA and CDR2 FQGTGA. The CDR3 DNA reads TGTGCCAGCAGCCCCACCGGGGACAGTTCGTTAGGCGGGGAGCTGTTTTTT. Its translation: CASSPTGDSSLGGELFF.

CDR3 sequence (DNA): TGTGCCACCGCGCTATCTGGAAACACCATATATTTT. Its protein product is CATALSGNTIYF. The chain is built from TRBV10-3 and TRBJ1-3; D gene ambiguous. V was shortened by 10 bases and J by 1 base, with 8 bases between the two germline ends. The CDR3 is 12 residues long. The V gene's germline CDR1 is ENHRY and CDR2 SYGVKD.

To note about this clone: Distinct nucleotide sequences in the sample also encode this CDR3. The chain joins TRBV18 to TRBJ2-2; D gene uncertain. From germline, CDR1 is KGHSH and CDR2 LQKENI. The CDR3 length is 15 residues. V gave up 2 bases and J gave up 0 bases, with 7 bases separating them. CDR3 DNA: TGTGCCAGCTCACCAGGGCTTGCGAACACCGGGGAGCTGTTTTTT. Translated: CASSPGLANTGELFF.

J is TRBJ1-2 and V is TRBV2; a weak D match, TRBD1 (5 bases). Germline V lookup: CDR1 SNHLY, CDR2 FYNNEI. V lost 6 bases and J lost 8, with 16 bases in between. The CDR3 consists of 13 residues. CDR3 protein: CASSRRSSGGYTF. CDR3 nucleotide sequence: TGTGCCAGCAGCCGGCGGTCTTCAGGGGGCTACACCTTC. The entire variable domain, with the rest obtained from reference TRBV2 and TRBJ1-2, is as follows: EPEVTQTPSHQVTQMGQEVILRCVPISNHLYFYWYRQILGQKVEFLVSFYNNEISEKSEIFDDQFSVERPDGSNFTLKIRSTKLEDSAMYFCASSRRSSGGYTFGSGTRLTVV.

The rearrangement links TRBV19 to TRBJ2-1, with TRBD2 matching over 7 bases. Germline V gene sequence: CDR1 LNHDA, CDR2 SQIVND (reference sequence). Trimming cost V 3 bases and J 4 bases; bases outside gene matches: 12. CDR3 length: 17 amino acids. The CDR3, as DNA: TGTGCCAGTAGTATTCAAGGCCGGCTAGCGGATTACAATGAGCAGTTCTTC. Translated: CASSIQGRLADYNEQFF. Variable domain in full (rest from reference TRBV19 and TRBJ2-1): DGGITQSPKYLFRKEGQNVTLSCEQNLNHDAMYWYRQDPGQGLRLIYYSQIVNDFQKGDIAEGYSVSREKKESFPLTVTSAQKNPTAFYLCASSIQGRLADYNEQFFGPGTRLTVL.

V usage is TRBV7-7 and J usage is TRBJ2-2; tentative D call: TRBD1 (5 bases). Germline CDR1 reads SSHAT; CDR2 reads FNYEAQ (reference sequence). The V gene lost 5 bases and the J gene lost 4 bases, with 11 bases spanning the gap. This CDR3 spans 14 amino acids. The CDR3 loop is CASSVVQGTGELFF. CDR3 coding DNA: TGTGCCAGCAGCGTAGTCCAGGGCACCGGGGAGCTGTTTTTT.

The chain has TRBV28 and TRBJ2-5, with 7 bases matching TRBD1. The V gene's germline CDR1 is MDHEN and CDR2 SYDVKM. J was trimmed by 2 bases and V by 5 bases; bases with no gene match: 14. The CDR3 has 17 residues. The CDR3 sequence: CASSLPSYRGPQETQYF. The CDR3 DNA sequence: TGTGCCAGCAGTCTCCCATCATACAGGGGCCCACAAGAGACCCAGTACTTC.

The chain carries TRBV6-5 and TRBJ1-1; D unresolved. Germline V gene sequence: CDR1 MNHEY, CDR2 SVGAGI. This CDR3 comprises 13 residues. Between the trimmed V and J ends, which lost 1 base and 3 bases, there was a span of 6 bases. CDR3 loop: CASSYYRDTEAFF. Here the CDR3 DNA reads TGTGCCAGCAGTTACTATCGGGACACTGAAGCTTTCTTT.

CDR3: CASSLTASGLGEQYV. The CDR3 DNA is TGTGCCAGCAGCTTAACGGCTAGCGGGCTGGGAGAGCAGTACGTC. The chain links TRBV7-9 to TRBJ2-7; 8 bases align to TRBD2. The CDR3 sequence is 15 residues long. CDR1 and CDR2 (germline): SEHNR, FQNEAQ (reference sequence). V was pared by 2 bases and J by 7 bases, with 10 bases of the junction left unmatched.

The chain joins TRBV6-5 to TRBJ2-1, with TRBD2 matching 14 bases. With V trimmed by 6 bases and J by 9 bases, 7 bases remained unmatched. CDR1 is MNHEY and CDR2 is SVGAGI in the germline V gene. The CDR3 is 15 residues long. The CDR3 sequence is CASRGLAGAVGEQFF. The DNA for the CDR3 is TGTGCCAGCAGGGGACTAGCGGGAGCGGTTGGTGAGCAGTTCTTC.

This chain joins TRBV20-1 and TRBJ1-4, with D tentatively TRBD1 (6 bases). The V and J ends lost 3 bases and 2 bases respectively, with 16 bases between them. This CDR3 is 16 amino acids long. CDR1 and CDR2 (germline): DFQATT, SNEGSKA (reference sequence). This CDR3 reads CSASRGLGQTNEKLFF. Written as DNA, the CDR3 is TGCAGTGCTAGTCGTGGTCTCGGACAGACTAATGAAAAACTGTTTTTT.

The rearrangement links TRBV30 to TRBJ1-1, with D perhaps matching TRBD1 (5 bases). CDR1 GTSNPN and CDR2 SVGIG come from the germline V gene (reference sequence). Deletions cut 2 bases from V and 5 bases from J, with 12 bases between. The CDR3 is 13 residues long. The chain's CDR3 is CAWSPKGRTEAFF. CDR3 in DNA: TGTGCCTGGAGTCCAAAGGGGAGGACTGAAGCTTTCTTT.

The chain combines TRBV18 with TRBJ1-1; 8 bases are a match to TRBD1. The V gene's germline CDR1 is KGHSH and CDR2 LQKENI. V dropped 6 bases and J dropped 1; count of bases not matched to a gene: 1. The CDR3 is made up of 13 amino acids. The DNA for the CDR3 is TGTGCCAGCTCCCAGGGGGCGAACACTGAAGCTTTCTTT. Its translation is CASSQGANTEAFF.

This chain joins TRBV29-1 and TRBJ2-1, with TRBD2 matching over 10 bases. The V and J ends lost 7 bases and 7 bases, in that order; junction bases with no gene match: 7. CDR1 and CDR2 (germline): SQVTM, ANQGSEA. The CDR3 runs 13 residues. CDR3 protein: CSARLAGTNEQFF. In DNA, the CDR3 is TGCAGCGCGAGACTAGCGGGTACTAATGAGCAGTTCTTC.